A single TCR beta chain is shown here with its context. This sample is part of a study of blood T cell repertoires in COVID-19. Study-wide context: Material from acute and convalescent COVID-19 was sourced from the United States, Italy and Spain.

Per germline, CDR1 SNHLY and CDR2 FYNNEI. Trimming removed 9 bases from V and 3 bases from J, with 15 bases in between. CDR3 length: 13 amino acids. Sequencing used immunoSEQ multiplex PCR; TCRdb keeps in-frame clones, though not all of them. This table holds more than 45,000 clones, about nine tenths found once. This TCR came from a man between 70 and 80 years old with acute or convalescent COVID-19. The sample comprised peripheral blood. The chain combines TRBV2 with TRBJ2-7; D is ambiguous. DNA of the CDR3: TGTGCCAGTAAGGTGAGGCTGGGCTACGAGCAGTACTTC. Encoded protein: CASKVRLGYEQYF.